This TCR beta chain comes out of a study of shared clonotypes between healthy human individuals. Profiling relied on immunoSEQ multiplex PCR, and the TCRdb table lists in-frame clones only, not all of them. The repertoire holds some 2.1 million clones, with over 85% as singletons. Naive CD8 populations comprised CD45RO-negative cells positively selected for CCR7, excluding terminally differentiated effector memory CD45RA+ cells. The receptor comes from a man younger than 30 in good health. Some clones in this sample may be carry-over from other donors' samples. The sequenced sample was naive CD8+ T cells from PBMCs.

CDR3: CASSSPFRTVSYNEQFF. Here the CDR3 DNA reads TGTGCCAGCAGCTCGCCATTCCGGACGGTCTCCTACAATGAGCAGTTCTTC. The chain has TRBV5-4 and TRBJ2-1; D not certain. Germline CDR1 reads SGHNT; CDR2 reads YYREEE (reference sequence). This CDR3 is built from 17 residues. Between the trimmed V and J ends, which lost 3 bases and 0 bases, there was a span of 16 bases.